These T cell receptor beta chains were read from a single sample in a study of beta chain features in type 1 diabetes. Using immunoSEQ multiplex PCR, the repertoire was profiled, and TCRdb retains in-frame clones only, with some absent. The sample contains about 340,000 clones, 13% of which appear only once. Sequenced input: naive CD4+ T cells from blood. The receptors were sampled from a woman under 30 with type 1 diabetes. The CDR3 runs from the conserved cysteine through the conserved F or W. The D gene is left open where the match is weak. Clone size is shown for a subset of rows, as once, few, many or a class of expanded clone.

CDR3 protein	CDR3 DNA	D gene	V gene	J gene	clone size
CASSGLRTGAADTQYF	TGTGCCAGCAGTGGACTCCGGACAGGGGCGGCAGATACGCAGTATTTT	TRBD1	TRBV25-1	TRBJ2-3	-
CASTKFDTQYF	TGCGCCAGCACCAAATTCGATACGCAGTATTTT	-	TRBV5-1	TRBJ2-3	-
CASSYVNTEAFF	TGTGCCAGCAGTTACGTAAACACTGAAGCTTTCTTT	-	TRBV6-5	TRBJ1-1	-
CAWSVHNYEQYF	TGTGCCTGGAGTGTACACAACTACGAGCAGTACTTC	-	TRBV30	TRBJ2-7	-
CASSLGGWNTGELFF	TGTGCCAGCAGCTTAGGAGGGTGGAACACCGGGGAGCTGTTTTTT	-	TRBV7-2	TRBJ2-2	few
CASSPGQGAGEQYF	TGTGCCAGCAGCCCCGGACAGGGGGCTGGCGAGCAGTACTTC	TRBD1	TRBV7-3	TRBJ2-7	-
CAQGGTGGLAGTGELFF	TGTGCTCAAGGGGGGACAGGGGGACTAGCCGGCACCGGGGAGCTGTTTTTT	TRBD1	TRBV2	TRBJ2-2	-
CASSPPATYNEQFF	TGTGCCAGCTCACCACCGGCCACCTACAATGAGCAGTTCTTC	-	TRBV18	TRBJ2-1	few
CASSLRAVGLAGYNEQFF	TGTGCCAGCAGTTTACGGGCAGTGGGACTAGCGGGGTACAATGAGCAGTTCTTC	TRBD2	TRBV27	TRBJ2-1	few
CASSFGVSGEQFF	TGTGCCAGCAGCTTCGGTGTTAGCGGGGAGCAGTTCTTC	TRBD2	TRBV7-9	TRBJ2-1	few
CASSLQFDTSTDTQYF	TGCGCCAGCAGCTTGCAATTCGATACAAGCACAGATACGCAGTATTTT	-	TRBV5-1	TRBJ2-3	-
CASIRDGGEQFF	TGTGCCAGCATCCGCGACGGGGGTGAGCAGTTCTTC	-	TRBV2	TRBJ2-1	few
CASSFISGITVNEQFF	TGTGCCAGCAGCTTTATCAGCGGGATAACAGTCAATGAGCAGTTCTTC	TRBD2	TRBV11-2	TRBJ2-1	few
CASPGQGYPDYGYTF	TGTGCCAGCCCCGGACAGGGCTATCCGGACTATGGCTACACCTTC	TRBD1	TRBV7-9	TRBJ1-2	-
CASSPLGGKSEAFF	TGTGCCAGCAGTCCCCTGGGGGGGAAGTCAGAAGCTTTCTTT	-	TRBV27	TRBJ1-1	-
CASSLASTSGYQETQYF	TGTGCCAGCAGCTTAGCTTCGACTAGCGGGTACCAAGAGACCCAGTACTTC	TRBD2	TRBV7-9	TRBJ2-5	-
CASSQGQGTRYTF	TGTGCCAGCAGCCAAGGACAGGGTACTCGCTACACCTTC	TRBD1	TRBV11-2	TRBJ1-2	-
CAWSVTNGGKAFF	TGTGCCTGGAGTGTCACTAATGGCGGAAAAGCTTTCTTT	-	TRBV30	TRBJ1-1	few
CASSPRGTGANVLTF	TGTGCCAGCAGCCCACGCGGGACTGGGGCCAACGTCCTGACTTTC	-	TRBV7-2	TRBJ2-6	-
CAWTPGSSRYYNEQFF	TGTGCCTGGACCCCAGGTTCCAGCAGGTATTACAATGAGCAGTTCTTC	-	TRBV30	TRBJ2-1	few
CSVGVQGGTEAFF	TGCAGCGTTGGCGTACAGGGGGGGACTGAAGCTTTCTTT	TRBD1	TRBV29-1	TRBJ1-1	-
CASNQDRNQPQHF	TGCGCCAGCAACCAGGACAGGAATCAGCCCCAGCATTTT	TRBD1	TRBV4-3	TRBJ1-5	once
CASSHSYEQYF	TGTGCCAGCAGTCACTCCTACGAGCAGTACTTC	-	TRBV28	TRBJ2-7	few
CASSLGLAGNTGELFF	TGTGCCAGTAGTCTCGGACTAGCGGGAAACACCGGGGAGCTGTTTTTT	TRBD2	TRBV19	TRBJ2-2	-
CASSQQDSGANVLTF	TGCGCCAGCAGTCAACAGGACTCTGGGGCCAACGTCCTGACTTTC	-	TRBV23-1	TRBJ2-6	many
CASSRFSGSTDTQYF	TGTGCCAGCAGCCGTTTTAGCGGGAGTACAGATACGCAGTATTTT	TRBD2	TRBV7-2	TRBJ2-3	few
CASSFPQGGRLGGELFF	TGTGCCAGCAGCTTCCCCCAGGGGGGTCGGCTAGGCGGGGAGCTGTTTTTT	-	TRBV7-2	TRBJ2-2	-
CASSSNRDGRETQYF	TGTGCCAGCAGCTCCAACAGGGACGGGAGGGAGACCCAGTACTTC	-	TRBV11-2	TRBJ2-5	-
CASSEGGYEQYF	TGTGCCAGCAGTGAGGGGGGCTACGAGCAGTACTTC	-	TRBV2	TRBJ2-7	-